Following are 3 T cell receptor beta chains from one sample sequenced in a study of T cell clusters in autoimmune cytopenias. TRB rearrangements were amplified by touch-down multiplex PCR with mixed TRB-A/B primers. Using the multiplex PCR reads, TCRdb records one entry per CDR3 protein without DNA. This repertoire comprises about 5,000 distinct CDR3 sequences; its ten largest clones make up 27%. Each sample's input was 200 to 250 ng genomic DNA, some 34,000 genome equivalents. These sequences were also reported in another study, on T cell repertoires in aging, cancer and after chemotherapy.

The sequencing sample was made of peripheral blood. Receptors were obtained from a human donor in good health.

The chain links TRBV20-1 to TRBJ1-5; TCRdb indicates TRBD1, and absent DNA this call remains unverified. The CDR3 covers 17 residues. Germline CDR1 reads DFQATT; CDR2 reads SNEGSKA (reference sequence). The CDR3 here is CSARDSSTGHGNQPQHF.

The chain is built from TRBV5-1 and TRBJ1-5. Germline lookup yields CDR1 SGHRS and CDR2 YFSETQ. CDR3 length: 13 amino acids. CDR3: CASSLDGFQPQHF.

The genes are TRBV6-4 and TRBJ2-1; TCRdb picks TRBD2, but there is no DNA to check that call. The CDR3 loop spans 16 amino acids. Germline loops: CDR1 MRHNA, CDR2 SNTAGT. This chain's CDR3 is CASPLKTSGSYNEQFF.